One and the same sample provided the 6 T cell receptor beta chains below, sequenced in a study of T cell responses to AZD1222 COVID-19 vaccine. The method was immunoSEQ multiplex PCR; TCRdb's version includes in-frame clones alone and lacks a portion of them. The sample yields approximately 76,000 clones, roughly 80% seen once. The sequences come from peripheral blood, collected on day 0 of AZD1222 vaccination. The receptors stem from an adult in good health.

The chain carries TRBV5-1 and TRBJ2-5, with 12 nucleotides matching TRBD2. This CDR3 contains 18 residues. Germline V lookup: CDR1 SGHRS, CDR2 YFSETQ. V gave up 0 bases and J gave up 4 bases; unmatched junction bases: 10. CDR3 sequence: CASSLGLAGEPLGETQYF. The CDR3 region has the DNA TGCGCCAGCAGCTTGGGACTAGCGGGGGAACCTCTAGGAGAGACCCAGTACTTC.

V usage is TRBV5-5 and J usage is TRBJ2-1, with TRBD2 matching over 7 bases. This CDR3 comprises 14 residues. With V trimmed by 4 bases and J by 4 bases, 5 bases remained unmatched. Germline CDR1 and CDR2: SGHKS and YYEKEE (reference sequence). The CDR3 DNA follows: TGTGCCAGCAGCAGCGGGACGACGTACAATGAGCAGTTCTTC. Protein: CASSSGTTYNEQFF.

This clone came up a few times. In DNA form, the CDR3 reads TGCGCCAGCAGCCAAGAGGACCCCATCGGTGAGCAGTTCTTC. It codes for CASSQEDPIGEQFF. The chain couples TRBV4-1 to TRBJ2-1; D uncertain. Germline assignment: CDR1 MGHRA and CDR2 YSYEKL. V lost 0 bases and J 9 bases, leaving 12 bases between the germline ends. There are 14 residues in the CDR3.

The rearrangement links TRBV7-7 to TRBJ2-5, with D perhaps matching TRBD1 (6 bases). Germline values: CDR1 SSHAT, CDR2 FNYEAQ (reference sequence). The V and J ends lost 1 base and 3 bases respectively, with 12 bases between them. The CDR3 loop spans 15 amino acids. The CDR3 coding sequence is TGTGCCAGCAGCTTAGGTATCAGGACAGAAGAGACCCAGTACTTC. This gives the protein CASSLGIRTEETQYF.

V gene TRBV2 combines with J gene TRBJ1-2, with 8 nucleotides matching TRBD1. The CDR3 is 15 amino acids. With 1 base clipped from V and 8 bases from J, the junction kept 9 bases outside the gene matches. Per germline, CDR1 SNHLY and CDR2 FYNNEI. This chain's CDR3 is CASSEVPDRVYGYTF. The DNA for the CDR3 is TGTGCCAGCAGTGAAGTCCCGGACAGGGTTTACGGCTACACCTTC. Full variable domain (rest looked up from reference TRBV2 and TRBJ1-2): EPEVTQTPSHQVTQMGQEVILRCVPISNHLYFYWYRQILGQKVEFLVSFYNNEISEKSEIFDDQFSVERPDGSNFTLKIRSTKLEDSAMYFCASSEVPDRVYGYTFGSGTRLTVV.

This clone was counted between two and nine times. CDR3 bases: TGTGCCAGCTCACCGACTAGCCTAATGAAAGAGACCCAGTACTTC. This codes for CASSPTSLMKETQYF. The chain recombines TRBV18 with TRBJ2-5; 7 bases map to TRBD2. CDR3 length: 15 residues. V lost 3 bases to trimming and J lost 3 bases; unmatched junction nucleotides: 7. The germline CDR1 and CDR2 sequences are KGHSH and LQKENI.